Below, 24 T cell receptor beta chains from the same sample are listed, as sequenced in a study of blood T cell repertoires in COVID-19. Clones were sequenced by immunoSEQ multiplex PCR, and TCRdb holds only the in-frame ones, with some missing. In the table there are 150,000 to 200,000 clones, roughly nine tenths of which are singletons. Sequencing input: PBMCs or T cells enriched from blood (not recorded which). These TCRs come from a woman aged 40 to 55 in a cohort exposed to, infected with or recovered from COVID-19 (not recorded which).

The rearrangement links TRBV15 to TRBJ2-1; 9 bases map to TRBD2. CDR1 and CDR2 (germline): LNHNV, YYDKDF (reference sequence). The V segment lost 4 bases and the J segment 9 bases; nucleotides outside the gene matches: 10. This CDR3 has 15 residues. CDR3 loop: CATSIRGGGAGEQFF. The CDR3 bases are TGTGCCACCAGCATACGGGGCGGGGGGGCAGGTGAGCAGTTCTTC.

The chain carries TRBV15 and TRBJ1-1, with D perhaps matching TRBD1 (5 bases). Trimming took 6 bases from V and 3 from J, leaving 8 bases between them. The CDR3 covers 12 residues. Germline CDR1 and CDR2: LNHNV and YYDKDF (reference sequence). The CDR3 spells CATRAGYTEAFF. The CDR3 bases are TGTGCCACCAGGGCAGGGTACACTGAAGCTTTCTTT.

The V gene is TRBV28, the J gene TRBJ1-1; D is ambiguous. The CDR3 consists of 12 residues. The germline V gene has CDR1 MDHEN and CDR2 SYDVKM. Trimming cost V 5 bases and J 1 base, with 5 bases left between them. CDR3 nucleotides: TGTGCCAGCAGTCAACAGAACACTGAAGCTTTCTTT. Amino acids: CASSQQNTEAFF.

This clone was found once. The J gene is TRBJ1-5, the V gene TRBV18, with 9 bases matching TRBD1. This CDR3 has 13 amino acids. J was trimmed by 5 bases and V by 11 bases; bases with no gene match: 7. Per germline, CDR1 KGHSH and CDR2 LQKENI. CDR3 nucleotides: TGTGCCGGCCGGGACAGGGAGGATCAGCCCCAGCATTTT. It specifies CAGRDREDQPQHF.

The CDR3 is CASSDGLANHEQYF. The CDR3 DNA follows: TGCGCCAGCAGTGACGGACTAGCGAATCACGAGCAGTACTTC. This chain links TRBV10-2 with TRBJ2-7, with TRBD2 identical over 9 bases. The CDR3 consists of 14 residues. The ends lost 3 bases at V and 5 bases at J; junction bases unmatched: 5. Germline V gives CDR1 WSHSY, CDR2 SAAADI.

The chain is built from TRBV9 and TRBJ1-6, with TRBD1 matching 7 bases. Germline assignment: CDR1 SGDLS and CDR2 YYNGEE. With 2 bases clipped from V and 9 bases from J, the junction kept 23 bases outside the gene matches. This CDR3 is built from 20 residues. The CDR3 sequence is CASSVRLGQDRSLQGSPLHF. The CDR3 DNA reads TGTGCCAGCAGCGTCCGCCTCGGACAGGACCGTTCGCTTCAAGGTTCACCCCTCCACTTT.

The chain combines TRBV5-1 with TRBJ1-5; tentatively, D is TRBD1 (6 bases). V lost 3 bases and J 7 bases, leaving 14 bases between the germline ends. Germline V gene lookup returns CDR1 SGHRS and CDR2 YFSETQ. The CDR3 totals 14 residues. As DNA, the CDR3 is TGCGCCAGCAGCTACGACCCAGGGGACCAGCCCCAGCATTTT. Its translation is CASSYDPGDQPQHF.

The chain carries TRBV15 and TRBJ1-2; D not resolved. V shed 5 bases and J shed 4 bases, with 20 bases lying between them. The CDR3 sequence is 16 residues long. CDR1 and CDR2 (germline): LNHNV, YYDKDF (reference sequence). CDR3 in amino acids: CATSHSSVNNPYGYTF. As DNA, the CDR3 is TGTGCCACCAGCCACAGCTCCGTAAATAACCCCTATGGCTACACCTTC.

The J gene is TRBJ1-6, the V gene TRBV2, with D tentatively TRBD1 (5 bases). In germline, CDR1 is SNHLY, CDR2 FYNNEI. The V end lost 7 bases, the J end lost 8 bases, and 15 bases lay between the germline ends. CDR3 length equals 14 residues. CDR3 in DNA: TGTGCCAGCACCCCAGGGCAGTATTATTCACCCCTCCACTTT. Protein: CASTPGQYYSPLHF. Together with reference TRBV2 and TRBJ1-6, the CDR3 gives the full variable domain: EPEVTQTPSHQVTQMGQEVILRCVPISNHLYFYWYRQILGQKVEFLVSFYNNEISEKSEIFDDQFSVERPDGSNFTLKIRSTKLEDSAMYFCASTPGQYYSPLHFGNGTRLTVT.

This sequence joins TRBV11-3 and TRBJ1-2; D not resolved. This CDR3 contains 13 residues. The germline CDR1 and CDR2 sequences are SGHNT and YENEEA. V was shortened by 5 bases and J by 8 bases, with 15 bases between the two germline ends. The CDR3 DNA follows: TGTGCCAGCAGCCTCCCAGGCCACTTCGGCTACACCTTC. It is translated as CASSLPGHFGYTF.

The rearrangement joins TRBV5-1 to TRBJ1-2; 8 bases fit TRBD1. V shed 4 bases, J shed 5 bases, and the junction held 10 bases outside the gene matches. This CDR3 region has 15 residues. Germline loops: CDR1 SGHRS, CDR2 YFSETQ. Here the CDR3 reads CASSLDDRGSYGYTF. The CDR3 coding sequence is TGCGCCAGCAGCCTTGATGACAGGGGATCATATGGCTACACCTTC. Drawing the rest from reference TRBV5-1 and TRBJ1-2, the complete variable domain is KAGVTQTPRYLIKTRGQQVTLSCSPISGHRSVSWYQQTPGQGLQFLFEYFSETQRNKGNFPGRFSGRQFSNSRSEMNVSTLELGDSALYLCASSLDDRGSYGYTFGSGTRLTVV.

V usage is TRBV6-1 and J usage is TRBJ1-4; possibly TRBD1 for D (6 bases). The CDR3 covers 16 residues. Germline V lookup: CDR1 MNHNS, CDR2 SASEGT. V dropped 2 bases and J dropped 5 bases, with 15 bases sitting between them. CDR3 sequence (DNA): TGTGCCAGCAGTGAAACTCCCAGGGGCTGGAATGAAAAACTGTTTTTT. This codes for CASSETPRGWNEKLFF.

The J gene is TRBJ2-3, the V gene TRBV28; tentative D call: TRBD1 (5 bases). The CDR3 is 18 amino acids. Trimming took off 8 bases at V and 5 bases at J, with 29 bases between the two ends. CDR1 MDHEN and CDR2 SYDVKM come from the germline V gene. The CDR3 spells CASPLGQGQPVGVDTQYF. The CDR3 region has the DNA TGTGCCAGCCCCTTGGGGCAGGGCCAACCAGTGGGTGTAGATACGCAGTATTTT.

This clone was seen just once. The V and J genes are TRBV29-1 and TRBJ1-5; 8 nucleotides match TRBD1. Germline values: CDR1 SQVTM, CDR2 ANQGSEA. V lost 6 bases to trimming and J lost 3 bases; unmatched junction nucleotides: 4. The CDR3 has 13 amino acids. The chain's CDR3 is CSVATGANQPQHF. The CDR3 DNA is TGCAGCGTGGCGACAGGGGCCAATCAGCCCCAGCATTTT.

The rearrangement joins TRBV7-9 to TRBJ2-7; the match to TRBD2 covers 7 bases. Germline V gene lookup returns CDR1 SEHNR and CDR2 FQNEAQ (reference sequence). The V and J ends lost 0 bases and 0 bases, in that order; junction bases with no gene match: 2. This CDR3 has 15 residues. CDR3 nucleotide sequence: TGTGCCAGCAGCTTAGCGCTAGCGGCCTCCTACGAGCAGTACTTC. This sequence encodes CASSLALAASYEQYF.

V usage is TRBV9 and J usage is TRBJ1-1; tentatively, D is TRBD1 (6 bases). Trimming cost V 0 bases and J 4 bases, with 13 bases left between them. The V gene's germline CDR1 is SGDLS and CDR2 YYNGEE. The CDR3 runs to 15 residues. This chain's CDR3 is CASSVGGGRGTEAFF. Here the CDR3 DNA reads TGTGCCAGCAGCGTAGGGGGGGGCCGAGGCACTGAAGCTTTCTTT.

The V gene is TRBV10-3, the J gene TRBJ1-6; 7 bases agree with TRBD1. CDR3 length: 14 residues. J gave up 8 bases and V 6 bases, and 7 bases lay outside the gene matches. Germline loops: CDR1 ENHRY, CDR2 SYGVKD. This chain's CDR3 is CAIRIDRDDSPLHF. As DNA, the CDR3 is TGTGCCATCAGGATTGACAGGGATGATTCACCCCTCCACTTT.

This clone showed up just once. The V and J genes are TRBV19 and TRBJ1-5; the match to TRBD1 covers 8 bases. Germline V lookup: CDR1 LNHDA, CDR2 SQIVND (reference sequence). V lost 5 bases and J lost 2; bases outside the gene matches: 5. The CDR3 extends over 15 amino acids. The CDR3 is CASSVSTGGNQPQHF. The CDR3, as DNA: TGTGCCAGTAGTGTCTCGACAGGGGGCAATCAGCCCCAGCATTTT.

V usage is TRBV6-6 and J usage is TRBJ1-1, with 9 bases fitting TRBD1. Per germline, CDR1 MNHNY and CDR2 SVGAGI (reference sequence). This CDR3 is 17 amino acids long. V was clipped by 5 bases and J by 1 base; unmatched bases: 11. Here the CDR3 reads CASSLHSQGAPNTEAFF. CDR3 nucleotides: TGTGCCAGCAGTCTTCACTCACAGGGGGCGCCGAACACTGAAGCTTTCTTT.

The chain joins TRBV23-1 to TRBJ1-5; D remains ambiguous. TRBV23-1 is identified as an open reading frame with a role that is uncertain. The CDR3 loop spans 19 amino acids. V was shortened by 0 bases and J by 3 bases, with 21 bases between the two germline ends. The DNA for the CDR3 is TGCGCCAGCAGTCAATCGGCCCTGCGGGGTAGAAATATCAATCAGCCCCAGCATTTT. It specifies CASSQSALRGRNINQPQHF.

The chain carries TRBV11-3 and TRBJ2-7, with 11 bases identical to TRBD2. Unmatched junction bases numbered 2, after V lost 4 bases and J lost 0 bases. This CDR3 is 15 amino acids long. Germline V gives CDR1 SGHNT, CDR2 YENEEA. The CDR3 nucleotides are TGTGCCAGCAGCTCCCTAGCGGGAGGCTCCTACGAGCAGTACTTC. The encoded protein is CASSSLAGGSYEQYF.

The chain uses TRBV19 and TRBJ2-2, with TRBD2 matching over 7 bases. The CDR3 sequence is 14 residues long. Germline-derived CDR1 and CDR2 are LNHDA and SQIVND (reference sequence). With 6 bases clipped from V and 4 bases from J, the junction kept 5 bases outside the gene matches. The CDR3, as DNA: TGTGCCAGTAGCCCTAGCGGAGTCACCGGGGAGCTGTTTTTT. It encodes CASSPSGVTGELFF.

The rearrangement joins TRBV6-6 to TRBJ1-5, with a weak D call TRBD1 (5 bases). CDR1 MNHNY and CDR2 SVGAGI come from the germline V gene (reference sequence). There are 14 residues in the CDR3. Trimming took 6 bases from V and 5 from J, leaving 14 bases between them. The CDR3 nucleotides read TGTGCCAGCAGAGCCCCAGGGTGGGATCAGCCCCAGCATTTT. Amino acids: CASRAPGWDQPQHF.

This chain connects TRBV19 to TRBJ1-2; possibly TRBD1 for D (6 bases). There are 15 residues in the CDR3. Trimming pared 2 bases from V and 4 bases from J, leaving 14 bases between. Germline CDR1 reads LNHDA; CDR2 reads SQIVND (reference sequence). The chain's CDR3 is CASSIPRQALYGYTF. The CDR3 DNA sequence: TGTGCCAGTAGTATACCCCGACAGGCCCTCTATGGCTACACCTTC.